Listed here are 20 T cell receptor beta chains from one sample, sequenced in a study of cytomegalovirus exposure and HLA in healthy donors. The PCR made use of 60 Vbeta and 13 Jbeta primers. Generated by immunoSEQ multiplex PCR, the TCRdb table keeps only in-frame clones and is missing some. Of roughly 250,000 clones in the sample, about 83% are singletons; the top ten hold roughly 2%. The specimen was PBMCs. The receptors stem from a woman between 40 and 50 years old in good health and CMV-seropositive.

The rearrangement links TRBV5-1 to TRBJ2-1, with a weak D call TRBD2 (6 bases). Germline V gene lookup returns CDR1 SGHRS and CDR2 YFSETQ. V lost 4 bases and J 5 bases, leaving 13 bases between the germline ends. The CDR3 has 14 residues. CDR3 in DNA: TGCGCCAGCAGCCCGGTCGGCGGGGACAATGAGCAGTTCTTC. This encodes CASSPVGGDNEQFF.

In the case of this clone: The identical CDR3 is also encoded by other nucleotide sequences in the sample. This chain joins TRBV18 and TRBJ2-7; TRBD2 is a possible D gene (5 bases). Trimming pared 3 bases from V and 2 bases from J, leaving 11 bases between. Germline V CDR1 and CDR2: KGHSH, LQKENI. This CDR3 has 14 residues. Here the CDR3 reads CASSPRTGTYEQYF. DNA of the CDR3: TGTGCCAGCTCACCTAGGACGGGGACCTACGAGCAGTACTTC.

The V call is TRBV19, the J call TRBJ2-7; 10 bases align to TRBD2. Germline assignment: CDR1 LNHDA and CDR2 SQIVND (reference sequence). V lost 4 bases, J lost 7 bases, and 7 bases stayed unmatched. The CDR3 contains 14 residues. DNA of the CDR3: TGTGCCAGTAGTAGGCTAGCGGGAGCTTGGGAGCAGTACTTC. Translating it yields CASSRLAGAWEQYF.

The rearrangement joins TRBV6-1 to TRBJ1-2; D perhaps matches TRBD1 (6 bases). This CDR3 comprises 13 residues. The germline V gene has CDR1 MNHNS and CDR2 SASEGT. Trimming took 4 bases from V and 4 from J, leaving 10 bases between them. The chain's CDR3 is CASSGQGPYGYTF. The CDR3 DNA is TGTGCCAGCAGTGGGCAGGGGCCCTATGGCTACACCTTC.

The rearrangement links TRBV2 to TRBJ1-5; tentative D call: TRBD1 (6 bases). Germline CDR1 reads SNHLY; CDR2 reads FYNNEI. Trimming shortened V by 6 bases and J by 4 bases, and 10 bases separated the two germline ends. This CDR3 contains 13 residues. CDR3 coding DNA: TGTGCCAGCAGCGGACAGTTTAATCAGCCCCAGCATTTT. Translation gives CASSGQFNQPQHF. The whole variable domain, remainder taken from reference TRBV2 and TRBJ1-5, is EPEVTQTPSHQVTQMGQEVILRCVPISNHLYFYWYRQILGQKVEFLVSFYNNEISEKSEIFDDQFSVERPDGSNFTLKIRSTKLEDSAMYFCASSGQFNQPQHFGDGTRLSIL.

This chain connects TRBV28 to TRBJ2-1, with a possible D match to TRBD2 (5 bases). Trimming removed 3 bases at V and 8 bases at J, with 11 bases between. From germline, CDR1 is MDHEN and CDR2 SYDVKM. This CDR3 is 13 amino acids long. CDR3 region: CASSFAEVHEQFF. DNA for the CDR3: TGTGCCAGCAGTTTTGCGGAGGTGCATGAGCAGTTCTTC.

The chain is built from TRBV28 and TRBJ2-7; a weak D match, TRBD1 (5 bases). The ends were cut back, 5 bases at V and 3 bases at J, with 11 bases in the middle. Germline CDR1 reads MDHEN; CDR2 reads SYDVKM. CDR3 length: 13 amino acids. The CDR3 DNA is TGTGCCAGCAGTCCGACAGCCCGCTACGAGCAGTACTTC. Translating gives CASSPTARYEQYF.

The chain recombines TRBV19 with TRBJ1-5, with unresolved D. Trimming removed 3 bases from V and 7 bases from J, with 7 bases in between. The CDR3 loop spans 12 amino acids. Germline V gene lookup returns CDR1 LNHDA and CDR2 SQIVND (reference sequence). CDR3 in amino acids: CASSIAQQPQHF. The CDR3, as DNA: TGTGCCAGTAGTATTGCTCAGCAGCCCCAGCATTTT.

The chain links TRBV19 to TRBJ1-2; 9 bases fit TRBD1. Looked up from germline, CDR1 is LNHDA and CDR2 is SQIVND (reference sequence). Trimming removed 0 bases from V and 2 bases from J; junction bases left unmatched: 7. There are 17 residues in the CDR3. The CDR3 nucleotides read TGTGCCAGTAGTATAGATCTCGGGACAGGGTACAACTATGGCTACACCTTC. It codes for CASSIDLGTGYNYGYTF.

The chain links TRBV10-3 to TRBJ1-1, with D perhaps matching TRBD1 (5 bases). Germline V CDR1 and CDR2: ENHRY, SYGVKD. The CDR3 is 13 residues long. Trimming removed 7 bases from V and 1 base from J, with 10 bases in between. The CDR3 DNA sequence: TGTGCCATCAAACGGGGGACGAACACTGAAGCTTTCTTT. Translation: CAIKRGTNTEAFF.

This clone was recorded once. The J gene is TRBJ1-1, the V gene TRBV4-3; the D gene is possibly TRBD1 (5 bases). V was cut by 0 bases and J by 3 bases, with 14 bases left in between. Looked up from germline, CDR1 is LGHNA and CDR2 is YSLEER. This CDR3 spans 16 amino acids. CDR3 sequence reads: CASSQDPSPGDTEAFF. CDR3 DNA sequence: TGCGCCAGCAGCCAAGATCCCTCCCCGGGGGACACTGAAGCTTTCTTT.

The rearrangement joins TRBV7-2 to TRBJ1-5; D call uncertain. Germline CDR1 is SGHTA and CDR2 is FQGNSA. The CDR3 totals 14 residues. Trimming took 6 bases from V and 2 from J, leaving 11 bases between them. CDR3 loop: CASSSGERNQPQHF. The CDR3 bases are TGTGCCAGCAGTTCCGGGGAGCGCAATCAGCCCCAGCATTTT.

The V gene is TRBV14, the J gene TRBJ2-7; 12 positions match TRBD1. The germline gives CDR1 SGHDN, CDR2 FVKESK. Losses at the gene ends were 2 bases for V and 7 bases for J; bases not matched to a gene: 9. This CDR3 contains 16 residues. CDR3 amino acids: CASSQFGTGGFREQYF. CDR3 in DNA: TGTGCCAGCAGCCAATTCGGGACAGGGGGCTTCCGAGAGCAGTACTTC.

The chain has TRBV11-2 and TRBJ1-2; possibly TRBD1 for D (6 bases). The ends were cut back, 6 bases at V and 1 base at J, with 15 bases in the middle. The CDR3 length is 15 residues. Germline V gene sequence: CDR1 SGHAT, CDR2 FQNNGV. CDR3 in DNA: TGTGCCAGCAGGCGGAACAGGGACCTTAACTATGGCTACACCTTC. It translates to CASRRNRDLNYGYTF.

The chain is built from TRBV5-4 and TRBJ1-1; D remains ambiguous. The length of the CDR3 is 13 residues. V gave up 0 bases and J gave up 2 bases, with 5 bases separating them. The germline CDR1 and CDR2 sequences are SGHNT and YYREEE (reference sequence). The CDR3, as DNA: TGTGCCAGCAGCTTGGAGAGCAACACTGAAGCTTTCTTT. It yields the protein CASSLESNTEAFF.

This rearrangement joins TRBV29-1 to TRBJ1-5, with D tentatively TRBD1 (5 bases). CDR1 and CDR2 from the germline V gene are SQVTM and ANQGSEA. This CDR3 is 13 amino acids long. With 4 bases removed from V and 4 bases from J, the gap between germline ends came to 11 bases. The CDR3 loop reads CSVGGGFNQPQHF. The CDR3 region has the DNA TGCAGCGTTGGGGGGGGATTTAATCAGCCCCAGCATTTT.

This chain connects TRBV10-2 to TRBJ2-1; 8 bases map to TRBD1. CDR3 length equals 12 residues. Germline V CDR1 and CDR2: WSHSY, SAAADI. V shed 11 bases, J shed 8 bases, and the junction held 8 bases outside the gene matches. The CDR3 bases are TGCGCCGTTGGACAGGGTCTCTATGAGCAGTTCTTC. This codes for CAVGQGLYEQFF.

The CDR3 DNA sequence: TGTGCCAGCAGCCAGACTAGCGGGCCCTCTAACGAGCAGTACTTC. Its translation is CASSQTSGPSNEQYF. The chain carries TRBV28 and TRBJ2-7; 10 bases are shared with TRBD2. After removal of 6 bases from V and 5 bases from J, the junction contained 10 bases not matched to a gene. This CDR3 is 15 amino acids long. CDR1 and CDR2 (germline): MDHEN, SYDVKM.

Of note for this clone: Other nucleotide sequences in the sample specify the same CDR3. The rearrangement joins TRBV5-1 to TRBJ2-1, with a tentative D call TRBD1 (6 bases). Trimming stripped 1 base from V and 7 bases from J, with 6 bases between. This CDR3 spans 12 amino acids. Germline values: CDR1 SGHRS, CDR2 YFSETQ. The CDR3 DNA is TGCGCCAGCAGCTTGACAGGGAATGAGCAGTTCTTC. It specifies CASSLTGNEQFF.

This chain links TRBV28 with TRBJ2-5; 10 nucleotides match TRBD1. Germline CDR1 is MDHEN and CDR2 is SYDVKM. After removal of 2 bases from V and 7 bases from J, the junction contained 10 bases not matched to a gene. This CDR3 spans 16 amino acids. Here the CDR3 DNA reads TGTGCCAGCAGTTTAAGCCGACAGGGGGCCGGCGGGACCCAGTACTTC. The encoded protein is CASSLSRQGAGGTQYF.